The next 22 T cell receptor beta chains were all read from a single sample in a study of T cells in Graves' hyperthyroidism and ophthalmopathy. What was amplified from RNA transcripts were TCR beta CDR3 regions. Researchers ran a first-round RT-PCR on the TCR CDR3 using the HTBI primer set. TCRdb reprocessed the multiplex PCR reads via MiXCR and lists one record per CDR3 protein. The sample yields around 560,000 distinct CDR3 sequences, roughly a sixth seen once. The sequenced sample was blood. These receptors all come from a woman aged 18-29 years with Graves' hyperthyroidism.

The gene calls are TRBV5-1 and TRBJ1-2; D possibly corresponds to TRBD1 (5 bases). This CDR3 contains 15 residues. The germline gives CDR1 SGHRS, CDR2 YFSETQ. V dropped 1 base and J dropped 2 bases, with 12 bases sitting between them. The CDR3 region is CASSLPDGQNYGYTF. Written as DNA, the CDR3 is TGCGCCAGCAGCTTGCCGGACGGACAAAACTATGGCTACACCTTC. Together with reference TRBV5-1 and TRBJ1-2, the CDR3 gives the full variable domain: KAGVTQTPRYLIKTRGQQVTLSCSPISGHRSVSWYQQTPGQGLQFLFEYFSETQRNKGNFPGRFSGRQFSNSRSEMNVSTLELGDSALYLCASSLPDGQNYGYTFGSGTRLTVV.

This clonotype was seen ten or more times. The V gene is TRBV28, the J gene TRBJ2-6; no definite D call. The CDR3 loop spans 15 amino acids. Germline V lookup: CDR1 MDHEN, CDR2 SYDVKM. V lost 7 bases and J 0 bases, leaving 10 bases between the germline ends. CDR3 in amino acids: CASKEKRSGANVLTF. As DNA, the CDR3 is TGTGCCAGCAAGGAGAAGCGCTCTGGGGCCAACGTCCTGACTTTC.

This clonotype was seen a handful of times. This chain joins TRBV19 and TRBJ2-5; 13 bases match TRBD2. With 6 bases clipped from V and 4 bases from J, the junction kept 5 bases outside the gene matches. The CDR3 runs to 15 residues. The germline V gene encodes CDR1 LNHDA and CDR2 SQIVND (reference sequence). The CDR3 loop reads CASRPGLAGAETQYF. CDR3 in DNA: TGTGCCAGTAGACCAGGACTAGCGGGAGCAGAGACCCAGTACTTC.

This clonotype was seen a handful of times. The chain recombines TRBV7-9 with TRBJ1-5; D is ambiguous. The CDR3 extends over 13 amino acids. Germline V lookup: CDR1 SEHNR, CDR2 FQNEAQ (reference sequence). V shed 2 bases and J shed 7 bases, with 9 bases lying between them. The CDR3 DNA is TGTGCCAGCAGCTTACTAGCGGGGCAGCCCCAGCATTTT. It codes for CASSLLAGQPQHF.

This clonotype has only a few counts. The rearrangement uses TRBV19 and TRBJ2-1, with TRBD2 as a possible D gene (6 bases). Germline V lookup: CDR1 LNHDA, CDR2 SQIVND (reference sequence). V was trimmed by 4 bases and J by 3 bases, leaving 13 bases between them. The CDR3 length is 15 residues. CDR3 DNA: TGTGCCAGTAGTAGATCAAGGGGACTCTACAATGAGCAGTTCTTC. As protein: CASSRSRGLYNEQFF.

This chain links TRBV28 with TRBJ2-5; 9 bases agree with TRBD2. There are 11 residues in the CDR3. Losses at the gene ends were 11 bases for V and 14 bases for J; bases not matched to a gene: 12. The germline gives CDR1 MDHEN, CDR2 SYDVKM. The CDR3 sequence is CAGSSGVRGYF. Here the CDR3 DNA reads TGTGCCGGGTCTAGCGGGGTTCGCGGTTACTTC.

This clonotype was seen a handful of times. This rearrangement joins TRBV29-1 to TRBJ2-7; the D gene is possibly TRBD2 (6 bases). V was shortened by 2 bases and J by 2 bases, with 13 bases between the two germline ends. Germline V CDR1 and CDR2: SQVTM, ANQGSEA. The CDR3 loop spans 14 amino acids. The CDR3 loop reads CSVEIRDSTYEQYF. Written as DNA, the CDR3 is TGCAGCGTTGAAATCCGGGACTCTACCTACGAGCAGTACTTC.

This clonotype was picked up many times. The genes are TRBV12-3 or TRBV12-4 and TRBJ1-2; D gene ambiguous. CDR3 size: 15 residues. V lost 1 base and J lost 0, with 9 bases in between. Written as DNA, the CDR3 is TGTGCCAGCAGTTTAGGAATGGGTTCTAACTATGGCTACACCTTC. Protein: CASSLGMGSNYGYTF.

This clonotype was recorded many times. This chain uses TRBV28 with TRBJ2-7, with 9 bases fitting TRBD1. The CDR3 length is 15 residues. With 4 bases clipped from V and 5 bases from J, the junction kept 9 bases outside the gene matches. Germline lookup yields CDR1 MDHEN and CDR2 SYDVKM. DNA for the CDR3: TGTGCCAGCAGTTCCTCCGGGACAGGGCACCACGAGCAGTACTTC. Translation: CASSSSGTGHHEQYF.

This sequence joins TRBV20-1 and TRBJ1-6; possible D gene TRBD1, 5 bases. V was pared by 3 bases and J by 5 bases, with 14 bases between. This CDR3 contains 15 residues. Germline V gives CDR1 DFQATT, CDR2 SNEGSKA (reference sequence). The CDR3 DNA reads as TGCAGTGCTAGGGGGGTAGGGTCAGATAATTCACCCCTCCACTTT. Translation gives CSARGVGSDNSPLHF.

The gene calls are TRBV5-6 and TRBJ2-7; D unclear. The CDR3 loop spans 15 amino acids. CDR1 and CDR2 (germline): SGHDT, YYEEEE. V lost 1 base and J lost 0, with 11 bases in between. The CDR3 coding sequence is TGTGCCAGCAGCTTGCGGGCATCCTTCTCCTACGAGCAGTACTTC. Its translation: CASSLRASFSYEQYF.

This clonotype was seen ten or more times. The chain joins TRBV4-2 to TRBJ2-5; TRBD2 matches at 8 bases. Germline V gene data show CDR1 as LGHNA and CDR2 as YNFKEQ. V gave up 0 bases and J gave up 5 bases; unmatched junction bases: 5. This CDR3 comprises 15 residues. The CDR3 sequence is CASSQEYRGRETQYF. In DNA form, the CDR3 reads TGTGCCAGCAGCCAAGAGTATCGCGGGAGGGAGACCCAGTACTTC.

This clonotype was observed many times. V usage is TRBV7-3 and J usage is TRBJ2-1; D not certain. The length of the CDR3 is 13 residues. V was pared by 5 bases and J by 6 bases, with 11 bases between. The germline CDR1 and CDR2 sequences are SGHTA and FQGTGA. The CDR3 bases are TGTGCCAGCAGCCAAGACGTGGCCAATGAGCAGTTCTTC. It translates to CASSQDVANEQFF. The full variable domain, with the rest looked up from reference TRBV7-3 and TRBJ2-1, is GAGVSQTPSNKVTEKGKYVELRCDPISGHTALYWYRQSLGQGPEFLIYFQGTGAADDSGLPNDRFFAVRPEGSVSTLKIQRTERGDSAVYLCASSQDVANEQFFGPGTRLTVL.

This clonotype was recorded a few times. The chain recombines TRBV10-1 with TRBJ2-7; unclear D gene. Germline values: CDR1 WNHNN, CDR2 SYGVQD (reference sequence). Deletions cut 6 bases from V and 5 bases from J, with 11 bases between. The CDR3 extends over 12 amino acids. Here the CDR3 DNA reads TGCGCCAGCAGGGATAGGAATCACGAGCAGTACTTC. As protein: CASRDRNHEQYF.

In its sample, this clonotype was seen a few times. V gene TRBV20-1 combines with J gene TRBJ1-6; possible D gene TRBD1, 6 bases. Germline CDR1 and CDR2: DFQATT and SNEGSKA (reference sequence). CDR3 length: 17 residues. Trimming shortened V by 0 bases and J by 0 bases, and 12 bases separated the two germline ends. The CDR3 region has the DNA TGCAGTGCTAGAGATGAGGGGGATGGCTCCTATAATTCACCCCTCCACTTT. Encoded protein: CSARDEGDGSYNSPLHF.

This clonotype was counted between two and nine times. The chain joins TRBV5-8 to TRBJ2-1; 16 bases are a match to TRBD2. J lost 7 bases, V lost 4 bases, and 14 bases had no gene match. This CDR3 contains 19 residues. Germline V gene sequence: CDR1 SGHTS, CDR2 YDEGEE. CDR3 protein: CASSRPGLAGGPSRNEQFF. The CDR3 coding sequence is TGTGCCAGCAGCCGCCCGGGACTAGCGGGAGGGCCCTCGCGAAATGAGCAGTTCTTC.

The V gene is TRBV20-1, the J gene TRBJ2-1; D perhaps matches TRBD2 (6 bases). The length of the CDR3 is 13 residues. The germline V gene encodes CDR1 DFQATT and CDR2 SNEGSKA (reference sequence). V lost 6 bases to trimming and J lost 2 bases, with 11 bases between them. CDR3 region: CSARLDTYNEQFF. The CDR3 nucleotides read TGCAGTGCGAGACTAGATACCTACAATGAGCAGTTCTTC.

V and J are TRBV5-1 and TRBJ2-5, with TRBD2 identical over 9 bases. Trimming removed 4 bases from V and 13 bases from J; junction bases left unmatched: 17. Germline V CDR1 and CDR2: SGHRS, YFSETQ. This CDR3 contains 15 residues. The CDR3 loop reads CASSPISGSPLIWYF. The CDR3 coding sequence is TGCGCCAGCAGCCCAATTAGCGGGAGCCCCCTAATATGGTACTTC.

This clonotype occurred a few times. This chain uses TRBV20-1 with TRBJ2-7; D is perhaps TRBD2 (6 bases). V shed 0 bases and J shed 2 bases, with 14 bases lying between them. The CDR3 runs to 15 residues. Germline CDR1 and CDR2: DFQATT and SNEGSKA (reference sequence). CDR3 region: CSARDRTNFPYEQYF. CDR3 bases: TGCAGTGCTAGAGATAGGACTAACTTTCCCTACGAGCAGTACTTC.

Turning to this clonotype: It may be a read error: a sequence one base away is much more abundant. This sequence joins TRBV7-8 and TRBJ2-7; 7 bases align to TRBD1. The CDR3 length is 15 residues. Germline loops: CDR1 SGHVS, CDR2 FQNEAQ. CDR3 amino acids: CAISPRGTKVGEQYF. The CDR3 nucleotides read TGTGCCATCAGCCCCAGGGGGACGAAGGTCGGGGAGCAGTACTTC.

This clonotype was detected a few times. This chain connects TRBV20-1 to TRBJ2-7; 12 nucleotides match TRBD2. The CDR3 runs 17 residues. The V gene's germline CDR1 is DFQATT and CDR2 SNEGSKA (reference sequence). The ends lost 6 bases at V and 6 bases at J; junction bases unmatched: 18. The CDR3 bases are TGCAGTGCCCTGACCGGACTAGCGGGGCTAGGTCCTCGCGAGCAGTACTTC. It encodes CSALTGLAGLGPREQYF.

This clonotype has only a few counts. The genes are TRBV2 and TRBJ1-4; 7 bases are a match to TRBD1. The CDR3 loop spans 14 amino acids. Trimming took 3 bases from V and 8 from J; bases not matched to a gene: 6. CDR1 and CDR2 (germline): SNHLY, FYNNEI. CDR3 region: CASSEGQGGEKLFF. The CDR3 DNA is TGTGCCAGCAGTGAGGGCCAGGGGGGAGAAAAACTGTTTTTT.